This T cell receptor beta chain is drawn from a study of cytomegalovirus exposure and HLA in healthy donors. The count of this clone is one. Its target is unknown. Repertoires were generated with immunoSEQ multiplex PCR, while TCRdb's copy carries only in-frame clones and drops some. The repertoire holds 160,000 or so clones, around nine tenths seen once, with about 1.5% in the top ten. These donors were members of the approximately 120-subject validation cohort, a group separate from the approximately 640-subject first cohort. Study results and limitations: The study flagged some 170 TCR beta chains as cytomegalovirus-associated.

V was cut by 6 bases and J by 4 bases, with 11 bases left in between. The CDR3 spans 13 residues. From germline, CDR1 is SGHRS and CDR2 YFSETQ. The chain joins TRBV5-1 to TRBJ2-1, with TRBD1 as a possible D gene (5 bases). The specimen was PBMCs. The receptor was isolated from a woman aged 25 to 39 in good health and CMV-seronegative. The CDR3 here is CASTPDTYNEQFF. In DNA form, the CDR3 reads TGCGCCAGCACCCCGGACACGTACAATGAGCAGTTCTTC.